This T cell receptor beta chain was profiled in a study of fetal regulatory T cell absence and autoimmunity (dated by TCRdb to about 2017). In terms of the full investigation: Exocrine pancreas autoimmunity was observed in the IPEX patients in the absence of clinical diabetes.

To note about this clone: Its recognized antigen is unknown. No base quality values were provided; no much bigger clone lies one nucleotide off.

Results the study describes overall, beyond this receptor: Cord blood and pancreas had broadly similar TRB gene family usage, resembling published neonatal and adult repertoires. Compared with cord blood, the pancreas TCR compartment showed significant oligoclonal enrichment, and some top clones were enriched more than 100-fold. The oligoclonal enrichment was taken as support for antigen-driven autoimmunity in the pancreas before birth in IPEX syndrome.

The DNeasy Blood and Tissue Kit was used to extract roughly 1.9-3.2 ug of genomic DNA from either umbilical cord blood or frozen pancreas. From the cysteine through the phenylalanine, the CDR3 covers 15 amino acids. CDR3 DNA only is kept here, 45 bases in frame from base 1. CDR1 and CDR2 (SEHNR, FQNEAQ) derive from the germline V gene (reference sequence). The V and J ends are trimmed by 4 bases and 5 bases, leaving 17 bases between them. Amplification and barcoding of TCRbeta CDR3 regions were carried out by two-step multiplex PCR on the immunoSEQ human TCRbeta survey platform. Libraries were sequenced on Illumina instruments, with IgH sequenced in parallel from the same samples. The authors processed their data as follows. Raw reads were filtered against IMGT V, D, J definitions and were binned using a nearest-neighbor algorithm so that PCR and sequencing errors were removed. A clone was defined by an identical nucleotide sequence, and differential abundance between tissues was tested with a Fisher exact test for each clone at a pFDR threshold of p<0.01. Clones with frequencies too low for statistical inference were excluded by a minimum inclusion filter of 10 in either sample. Pairwise clonal comparisons used the immunoSEQ Analyzer, and gene family usage was assessed with IMGT tools. TCRdb took this table from immuneACCESS and kept in-frame rearrangements with V and J called. Such tables lack part of the clones; where checked against another copy, unresolved V genes explain under half of the gap, and the rest is unexplained. V and J calls and clone size are those listed in that table; D and trimming were worked out from the DNA. Present in this sample are about 50,000 clones, approximately 83% of which were seen just once. The ten largest clones represent roughly 0.37% of the sample.

This receptor chain uses TRBV7-9 and TRBJ1-2; no D gene can be assigned with confidence. The sequenced sample was cord blood. The receptor was derived from a newborn boy with IPEX syndrome. The sequenced DNA is TGTGCCAGCAGCTCCACATCGGCAGGTGTTTATGGCTACACCTTC. Protein translation: CASSSTSAGVYGYTF.